The sequence of this T cell receptor (beta chain) was determined in a study of T cells in Graves' hyperthyroidism and ophthalmopathy. Regions amplified from RNA transcripts were the TCR beta CDR3 regions. HTBI primers were employed in a first-round RT-PCR of the TCR CDR3. TCRdb ran MiXCR on the multiplex PCR reads and lists one entry per CDR3 protein. The sample carries about 740,000 distinct CDR3 sequences, 12% to 15% recorded once. General observations from the study: A model of 13 V-J features distinguished ophthalmopathy from stable hyperthyroidism.

Extraction of PBMCs used roughly 10 ml of fresh peripheral blood. This clonotype was found a few times. What it recognizes is unknown. The origin of this receptor is a woman in her late teens or twenties with Graves' hyperthyroidism. Sequencing used blood.

CDR3 in DNA: TGTGCCAGCAGCGTCCGGGGCGAGGATACGCAGTATTTT. As protein: CASSVRGEDTQYF. This chain links TRBV9 with TRBJ2-3, with D tentatively TRBD1 or TRBD2 (5 bases each). Germline V gene data show CDR1 as SGDLS and CDR2 as YYNGEE. The CDR3 has 13 residues. Trimming took 2 bases from V and 6 from J, leaving 10 bases between them.